This T cell receptor beta chain is drawn from a study of T cell responses to AZD1222 COVID-19 vaccine. Study-wide findings and caveats: Vaccine-associated CD4 TCRs spanned spike, dominant at 160-218 and 743-854. Donors skewed white British and female; clonal diversity was possibly underestimated.

This CDR3 has 13 amino acids. Trimming took 4 bases from V and 2 from J, leaving 8 bases between them. Germline assignment: CDR1 SGHVS and CDR2 FQNEAQ. Points on this clone: The antigen is undetermined.

TCRdb's table, derived via immunoSEQ multiplex PCR, lists solely in-frame clones and lacks some. Of 150,000 or so clones listed, approximately 93% are singletons. This rearrangement joins TRBV7-8 to TRBJ1-2; no definite D call. This clonotype originated in an adult in good health. The sample consisted of peripheral blood, taken on day 0 of MenACWY control vaccination. CDR3 sequence reads: CASSSTVNYGYTF. The CDR3 bases are TGTGCCAGCAGCTCCACGGTGAACTATGGCTACACCTTC.